This entry describes one TCR beta chain. Its antigen is unidentified. This entry is derived from a study of T cell responses to AZD1222 COVID-19 vaccine. The repertoire was sequenced with immunoSEQ multiplex PCR; TCRdb's copy has only in-frame clones and lacks some. The table includes fewer than 130,000 clones, around 82% detected once. Germline-derived CDR1 and CDR2 are SGHRS and YFSETQ. The CDR3 covers 12 residues. The junction had 5 bases not matched to a gene; V was cut back by 5 bases and J by 7 bases. Whole-study findings and limits: Researchers took repertoire samples only after the peak T cell response had come.

The rearrangement joins TRBV5-1 to TRBJ2-7; 8 positions match TRBD1. The source was peripheral blood, collected on day 0 of AZD1222 vaccination. This TCR came from an adult in good health. The CDR3 reads CASSRTGGEQYF. CDR3 nucleotides: TGCGCCAGCAGTCGAACAGGGGGGGAGCAGTACTTC. The variable domain in full, completed from reference TRBV5-1 and TRBJ2-7, reads KAGVTQTPRYLIKTRGQQVTLSCSPISGHRSVSWYQQTPGQGLQFLFEYFSETQRNKGNFPGRFSGRQFSNSRSEMNVSTLELGDSALYLCASSRTGGEQYFGPGTRLTVT.